The 30 T cell receptor beta chains given below trace back to one sample, sequenced in a study of shared clonotypes between healthy human individuals. Profiled with immunoSEQ multiplex PCR; TCRdb holds only in-frame clones, not every one. The sample shows hundreds of thousands of clones, roughly 97% of them seen only once. Sequencing was performed on naive CD4+ T cells sorted from blood. Indicated subset: CD45RA+ positively selected. The receptors derive from a woman aged 30 to 39 in good health.

The chain couples TRBV18 to TRBJ2-1; tentatively, D is TRBD2 (6 bases). Germline values: CDR1 KGHSH, CDR2 LQKENI. The CDR3 runs 15 residues. The V gene lost 2 bases and the J gene lost 9 bases, with 17 bases spanning the gap. CDR3 in amino acids: CASSPAAGWGGEQFF. As DNA, the CDR3 is TGTGCCAGCTCACCAGCGGCGGGATGGGGCGGTGAGCAGTTCTTC. Drawing the rest from reference TRBV18 and TRBJ2-1, the complete variable domain is NAGVMQNPRHLVRRRGQEARLRCSPMKGHSHVYWYRQLPEEGLKFMVYLQKENIIDESGMPKERFSAEFPKEGPSILRIQQVVRGDSAAYFCASSPAAGWGGEQFFGPGTRLTVL.

The CDR3 DNA reads as TGTGCCAGCAGTGAAGACCTGGGGTCCCCCTCGTACGAGCAGTACTTC. Protein product: CASSEDLGSPSYEQYF. The chain couples TRBV25-1 to TRBJ2-7; D is ambiguous. The CDR3 length is 16 residues. CDR1 is MGHDK and CDR2 is SYGVNS in the germline V gene. Deletions cut 2 bases from V and 4 bases from J, with 18 bases between.

The chain joins TRBV5-1 to TRBJ1-2, with 7 bases that match TRBD1. V shed 3 bases, J shed 0 bases, and the junction held 5 bases outside the gene matches. This CDR3 has 15 residues. CDR1 SGHRS and CDR2 YFSETQ come from the germline V gene. The CDR3 DNA follows: TGCGCCAGCAGCTGGTACACAGGGGCTAACTATGGCTACACCTTC. Protein: CASSWYTGANYGYTF.

The CDR3 sequence: CASSPIAGNTIYF. Written as DNA, the CDR3 is TGTGCCAGCAGCCCGATAGCAGGAAACACCATATATTTT. The chain has TRBV7-6 and TRBJ1-3, with no clear D. Germline assignment: CDR1 SGHVS and CDR2 FNYEAQ. The CDR3 extends over 13 amino acids. Trimming removed 5 bases at V and 4 bases at J, with 9 bases between.

The chain is built from TRBV5-1 and TRBJ2-1; perhaps TRBD1 as D (5 bases). Trimming left V 0 bases short and J 5 bases short, with 9 bases between. This CDR3 is 14 amino acids long. Germline loops: CDR1 SGHRS, CDR2 YFSETQ. The CDR3 nucleotides are TGCGCCAGCAGCTTGGTGCAGGGCGACAATGAGCAGTTCTTC. Translation gives CASSLVQGDNEQFF.

The chain uses TRBV5-4 and TRBJ2-3; no reliable D call. The CDR3 covers 14 residues. Per the germline V gene, CDR1 is SGHNT and CDR2 is YYREEE (reference sequence). Trimming took 2 bases from V and 2 from J, leaving 9 bases between them. CDR3 coding DNA: TGTGCCAGCAGCTTAGGACCGACCACAGATACGCAGTATTTT. This codes for CASSLGPTTDTQYF.

The chain uses TRBV19 and TRBJ2-2; D perhaps matches TRBD1 (6 bases). Germline V gene lookup returns CDR1 LNHDA and CDR2 SQIVND (reference sequence). The V and J ends lost 9 bases and 5 bases respectively, with 22 bases between them. This CDR3 contains 16 residues. DNA for the CDR3: TGTGCCAGCCAAAGTGGACAGCCCCCGAGGACCGGGGAGCTGTTTTTT. It encodes CASQSGQPPRTGELFF. Using reference TRBV19 and TRBJ2-2 for the parts outside the CDR3, the full variable domain is DGGITQSPKYLFRKEGQNVTLSCEQNLNHDAMYWYRQDPGQGLRLIYYSQIVNDFQKGDIAEGYSVSREKKESFPLTVTSAQKNPTAFYLCASQSGQPPRTGELFFGEGSRLTVL.

This clone occurred once. This chain connects TRBV28 to TRBJ2-3; the match to TRBD2 covers 9 bases. V shed 8 bases and J 5 bases; nucleotides not matched to a gene: 8. Germline V lookup: CDR1 MDHEN, CDR2 SYDVKM. This CDR3 is built from 14 residues. This CDR3 reads CASGAGGPVDTQYF. CDR3 sequence (DNA): TGTGCCAGCGGAGCGGGAGGCCCCGTAGATACGCAGTATTTT.

The chain's CDR3 is CARQRTNTEAFF. CDR3 coding DNA: TGTGCCCGCCAACGGACTAACACTGAAGCTTTCTTT. The chain recombines TRBV5-6 with TRBJ1-1; D is undetermined. CDR1 SGHDT and CDR2 YYEEEE come from the germline V gene. V lost 10 bases and J lost 2, with 12 bases in between. This CDR3 spans 12 amino acids.

V gene TRBV6-4 combines with J gene TRBJ1-1; 11 positions agree with TRBD1. Germline V lookup: CDR1 MRHNA, CDR2 SNTAGT. V was pared by 8 bases and J by 6 bases, with 5 bases of the junction left unmatched. The CDR3 loop spans 13 amino acids. The CDR3 is CASCGQGAAEAFF. The CDR3 region has the DNA TGTGCCAGCTGCGGACAGGGGGCGGCTGAAGCTTTCTTT.

This clone has just one count. Other DNA sequences in the same sample also yield this CDR3. The chain combines TRBV28 with TRBJ2-5; TRBD1 matches at 9 bases. This CDR3 contains 14 residues. Germline V CDR1 and CDR2: MDHEN, SYDVKM. Unmatched junction bases numbered 4, after V lost 3 bases and J lost 5 bases. This CDR3 is CASSFTGGRETQYF. CDR3 DNA sequence: TGTGCCAGCAGTTTTACAGGGGGCCGTGAGACCCAGTACTTC.

The sample holds one count of this clone. This chain connects TRBV5-4 to TRBJ2-1; TRBD2 agrees at 9 bases. V lost 2 bases and J lost 8; bases outside the gene matches: 8. This CDR3 region has 15 residues. The germline CDR1 and CDR2 sequences are SGHNT and YYREEE (reference sequence). As DNA, the CDR3 is TGTGCCAGCAGCTTTGGCGGGACTAGCCGCGATGAGCAGTTCTTC. This gives the protein CASSFGGTSRDEQFF.

This clone was observed once. The chain employs TRBV10-3 and TRBJ2-7; the D gene is possibly TRBD1 (6 bases). The length of the CDR3 is 14 residues. Trimming shortened V by 0 bases and J by 6 bases, and 12 bases separated the two germline ends. The germline gives CDR1 ENHRY, CDR2 SYGVKD. The CDR3 is CAISESAGQREQYF. The CDR3 DNA reads as TGTGCCATCAGTGAGTCGGCAGGACAGCGCGAGCAGTACTTC.

The V call is TRBV7-2, the J call TRBJ2-2; either TRBD1 or TRBD2 may supply D (5 bases each). Germline values: CDR1 SGHTA, CDR2 FQGNSA. The CDR3 extends over 15 amino acids. Trimming took 2 bases from V and 1 from J, leaving 8 bases between them. The CDR3 DNA follows: TGTGCCAGCAGCTTATTTGGGGGGAACACCGGGGAGCTGTTTTTT. This gives the protein CASSLFGGNTGELFF.

The chain carries TRBV6-6 and TRBJ1-4; TRBD1 agrees at 10 bases. V was clipped by 2 bases and J by 8 bases; unmatched bases: 2. The germline CDR1 and CDR2 sequences are MNHNY and SVGAGI (reference sequence). The CDR3 spans 14 residues. The CDR3 sequence is CASSYGQGGEKLFF. The CDR3, as DNA: TGTGCCAGCAGTTACGGACAGGGGGGGGAAAAACTGTTTTTT.

This rearrangement joins TRBV28 to TRBJ2-1, with 8 bases aligning to TRBD2. The germline CDR1 and CDR2 sequences are MDHEN and SYDVKM. Germline trimming cut 5 bases from V and 8 bases from J; bases unmatched to any gene: 17. The CDR3 length is 17 residues. The CDR3 sequence is CASSTVQEGLGLDEQFF. CDR3 coding DNA: TGTGCCAGCAGTACCGTCCAGGAGGGACTAGGATTGGATGAGCAGTTCTTC.

This chain connects TRBV5-1 to TRBJ2-5, with 8 bases lining up with TRBD1. CDR3 length equals 17 residues. Unmatched junction bases numbered 12, after V lost 4 bases and J lost 1 base. The germline CDR1 and CDR2 sequences are SGHRS and YFSETQ. DNA for the CDR3: TGCGCCAGCAGCAAAGGACAGGGCCAACGGGTCCAAGAGACCCAGTACTTC. Translated, it gives CASSKGQGQRVQETQYF.

The J gene is TRBJ2-3, the V gene TRBV14; D unresolved. The CDR3 runs to 14 residues. Germline values: CDR1 SGHDN, CDR2 FVKESK. The V and J ends lost 1 base and 2 bases respectively, with 7 bases between them. CDR3 amino acids: CASSQVRVTDTQYF. As DNA, the CDR3 is TGTGCCAGCAGCCAAGTAAGAGTCACAGATACGCAGTATTTT.

With respect to this clone: Different DNA sequences within this sample yield the same CDR3. V usage is TRBV7-9 and J usage is TRBJ2-3, with D perhaps matching TRBD2 (5 bases). The germline V gene has CDR1 SEHNR and CDR2 FQNEAQ (reference sequence). V was shortened by 4 bases and J by 0 bases, with 8 bases between the two germline ends. CDR3 size: 14 residues. The CDR3 is CASSSRGSTDTQYF. The CDR3 coding sequence is TGTGCCAGCAGCTCCCGGGGAAGCACAGATACGCAGTATTTT.

This rearrangement joins TRBV11-2 to TRBJ2-2, with TRBD2 identical over 8 bases. This CDR3 has 15 amino acids. The V segment lost 8 bases and the J segment 5 bases; nucleotides outside the gene matches: 10. Germline V lookup: CDR1 SGHAT, CDR2 FQNNGV. The CDR3 DNA follows: TGTGCCAGCTCACAAATAGCGGGAAAGACCGGGGAGCTGTTTTTT. Translated, it gives CASSQIAGKTGELFF.

The chain is built from TRBV7-8 and TRBJ1-2; tentative D call: TRBD1 (6 bases). The CDR3 consists of 15 residues. CDR1 is SGHVS, CDR2 FQNEAQ, per germline. Trimming removed 5 bases at V and 0 bases at J, with 13 bases between. This CDR3 is CASSRRTESNYGYTF. CDR3 bases: TGTGCCAGCAGCCGCCGGACAGAGTCTAACTATGGCTACACCTTC.

The chain links TRBV28 to TRBJ2-2; D may match TRBD1 or TRBD2 (5 bases each). The germline CDR1 and CDR2 sequences are MDHEN and SYDVKM. The CDR3 sequence is 14 residues long. Trimming stripped 5 bases from V and 9 bases from J, with 16 bases between. CDR3 coding DNA: TGTGCCAGCAGTCCCGGGACCCCGAGGAGGGAGCTGTTTTTT. Protein: CASSPGTPRRELFF.

The chain joins TRBV5-1 to TRBJ2-3; 7 bases map to TRBD2. The CDR3 has 16 amino acids. Germline V lookup: CDR1 SGHRS, CDR2 YFSETQ. The V segment lost 4 bases and the J segment 6 bases; nucleotides outside the gene matches: 14. For the CDR3, the DNA is TGCGCCAGCAGCCCCGGGGGGACTTCGGTAGTGGATACGCAGTATTTT. It yields the protein CASSPGGTSVVDTQYF.

The V gene is TRBV18, the J gene TRBJ2-7; 9 bases are shared with TRBD1. In germline, CDR1 is KGHSH, CDR2 LQKENI. The CDR3 runs 17 residues. The V segment lost 1 base and the J segment 3 bases; nucleotides outside the gene matches: 10. The CDR3 coding sequence is TGTGCCAGCTCACCACTTGTGGTCGGGACAGGGAACTACGAGCAGTACTTC. It specifies CASSPLVVGTGNYEQYF.

The chain uses TRBV19 and TRBJ1-4; 7 bases map to TRBD1. The V segment lost 0 bases and the J segment 8 bases; nucleotides outside the gene matches: 21. CDR3 length equals 20 residues. From germline, CDR1 is LNHDA and CDR2 SQIVND (reference sequence). The CDR3 bases are TGTGCCAGTAGTATAGATTTACCCGGGACAGTCTATGGACGCGAGGAAAAACTGTTTTTT. Encoded protein: CASSIDLPGTVYGREEKLFF.

This clone came up a few times. Within the sample, other DNA sequences also encode this same CDR3. This rearrangement joins TRBV18 to TRBJ1-2; tentative D call: TRBD1 (5 bases). Between the trimmed V and J ends, which lost 3 bases and 5 bases, there was a span of 10 bases. CDR1 KGHSH and CDR2 LQKENI come from the germline V gene. This CDR3 contains 13 residues. This CDR3 is CASSPPGGYGYTF. CDR3 DNA sequence: TGTGCCAGCTCACCCCCCGGGGGGTATGGCTACACCTTC. Looking up the rest from reference TRBV18 and TRBJ1-2 gives the full variable domain: NAGVMQNPRHLVRRRGQEARLRCSPMKGHSHVYWYRQLPEEGLKFMVYLQKENIIDESGMPKERFSAEFPKEGPSILRIQQVVRGDSAAYFCASSPPGGYGYTFGSGTRLTVV.

This chain links TRBV30 with TRBJ2-3, with no clear D. V lost 0 bases, J lost 0 bases, and 4 bases lay in between. Germline V gene data show CDR1 as GTSNPN and CDR2 as SVGIG (reference sequence). The CDR3 contains 13 residues. Written as DNA, the CDR3 is TGTGCCTGGAGTGTACTTAGCACAGATACGCAGTATTTT. It is translated as CAWSVLSTDTQYF. Using reference TRBV30 and TRBJ2-3 for the parts outside the CDR3, the full variable domain is SQTIHQWPATLVQPVGSPLSLECTVEGTSNPNLYWYRQAAGRGLQLLFYSVGIGQISSEVPQNLSASRPQDRQFILSSKKLLLSDSGFYLCAWSVLSTDTQYFGPGTRLTVL.

This chain uses TRBV2 with TRBJ2-4; D may be TRBD1 or TRBD2 (5 bases each). Trimming shortened V by 7 bases and J by 8 bases, and 15 bases separated the two germline ends. Germline V gene lookup returns CDR1 SNHLY and CDR2 FYNNEI. This CDR3 contains 13 residues. The CDR3 loop reads CASKSREGDIQYF. As DNA, the CDR3 is TGTGCCAGCAAAAGCCGGGAAGGGGACATTCAGTACTTC.

The V gene is TRBV28, the J gene TRBJ2-1; the D is unclear. Trimming stripped 2 bases from V and 6 bases from J, with 8 bases between. The germline gives CDR1 MDHEN, CDR2 SYDVKM. This CDR3 has 13 residues. As DNA, the CDR3 is TGTGCCAGCAGTTTAGAGGTCGGCAATGAGCAGTTCTTC. This sequence encodes CASSLEVGNEQFF.

Only one count was recorded for this clone. This chain links TRBV7-6 with TRBJ2-1; 9 nucleotides align to TRBD2. The CDR3 runs to 16 residues. The V gene end was trimmed by 3 bases and the J gene end by 3 bases; junction bases not matched to a gene: 6. CDR1 and CDR2 (germline): SGHVS, FNYEAQ. CDR3 in amino acids: CASSLQAGGGYNEQFF. For the CDR3, the DNA is TGTGCCAGCAGCTTGCAAGCGGGAGGAGGCTACAATGAGCAGTTCTTC.